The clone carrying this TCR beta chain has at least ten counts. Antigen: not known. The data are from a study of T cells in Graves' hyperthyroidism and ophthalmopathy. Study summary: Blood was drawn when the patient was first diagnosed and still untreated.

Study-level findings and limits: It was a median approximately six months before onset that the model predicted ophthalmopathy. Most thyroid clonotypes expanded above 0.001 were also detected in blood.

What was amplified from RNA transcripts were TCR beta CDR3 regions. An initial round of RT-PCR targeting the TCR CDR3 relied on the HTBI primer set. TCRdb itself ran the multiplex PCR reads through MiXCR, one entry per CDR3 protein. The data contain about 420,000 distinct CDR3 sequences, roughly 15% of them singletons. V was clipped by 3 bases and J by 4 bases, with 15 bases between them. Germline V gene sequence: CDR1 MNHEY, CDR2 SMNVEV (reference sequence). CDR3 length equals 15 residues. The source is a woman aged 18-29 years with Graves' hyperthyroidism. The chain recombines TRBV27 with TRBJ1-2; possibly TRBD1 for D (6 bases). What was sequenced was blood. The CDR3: CASSFRRTASYGYTF. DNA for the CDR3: TGTGCCAGCAGTTTCAGGCGGACAGCGTCCTATGGCTACACCTTC.